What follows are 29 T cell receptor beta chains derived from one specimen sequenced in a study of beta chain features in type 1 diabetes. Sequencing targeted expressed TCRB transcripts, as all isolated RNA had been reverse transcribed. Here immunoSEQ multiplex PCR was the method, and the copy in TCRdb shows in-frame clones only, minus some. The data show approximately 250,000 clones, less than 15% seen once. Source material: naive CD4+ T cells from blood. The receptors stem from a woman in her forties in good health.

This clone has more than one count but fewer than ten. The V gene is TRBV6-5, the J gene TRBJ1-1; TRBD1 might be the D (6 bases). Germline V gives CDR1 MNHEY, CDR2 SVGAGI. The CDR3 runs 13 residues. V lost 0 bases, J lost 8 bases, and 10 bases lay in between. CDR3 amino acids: CASSYSTGDEAFF. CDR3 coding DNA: TGTGCCAGCAGTTACTCGACAGGAGACGAAGCTTTCTTT.

CDR3 loop: CASSGAPPWGYTF. DNA for the CDR3: TGTGCCAGCAGCGGAGCTCCCCCTTGGGGCTACACCTTC. V usage is TRBV9 and J usage is TRBJ1-2; no firm D call. Germline lookup yields CDR1 SGDLS and CDR2 YYNGEE. CDR3 length: 13 amino acids. Trimming removed 3 bases at V and 8 bases at J, with 14 bases between.

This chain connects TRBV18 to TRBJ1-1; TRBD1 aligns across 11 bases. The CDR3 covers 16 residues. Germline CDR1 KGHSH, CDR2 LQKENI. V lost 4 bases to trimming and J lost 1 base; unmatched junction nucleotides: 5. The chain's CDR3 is CASSLIGQGANTEAFF. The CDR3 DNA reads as TGTGCCAGCTCACTAATAGGACAGGGGGCGAACACTGAAGCTTTCTTT.

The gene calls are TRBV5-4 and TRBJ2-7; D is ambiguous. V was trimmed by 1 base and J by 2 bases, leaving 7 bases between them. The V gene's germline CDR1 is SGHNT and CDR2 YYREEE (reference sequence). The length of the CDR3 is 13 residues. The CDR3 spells CASSLNHAYEQYF. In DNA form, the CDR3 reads TGTGCCAGCAGCTTGAATCATGCCTACGAGCAGTACTTC. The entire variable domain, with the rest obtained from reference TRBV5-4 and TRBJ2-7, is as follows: ETGVTQSPTHLIKTRGQQVTLRCSSQSGHNTVSWYQQALGQGPQFIFQYYREEENGRGNFPPRFSGLQFPNYSSELNVNALELDDSALYLCASSLNHAYEQYFGPGTRLTVT.

The CDR3 sequence: CASSIPAGPNIQYF. The CDR3 region has the DNA TGTGCCAGTAGTATACCCGCTGGCCCAAACATTCAGTACTTC. V gene TRBV19 combines with J gene TRBJ2-4; unclear D gene. This CDR3 is built from 14 residues. V gave up 2 bases and J gave up 6 bases, with 11 bases separating them. The V gene's germline CDR1 is LNHDA and CDR2 SQIVND (reference sequence).

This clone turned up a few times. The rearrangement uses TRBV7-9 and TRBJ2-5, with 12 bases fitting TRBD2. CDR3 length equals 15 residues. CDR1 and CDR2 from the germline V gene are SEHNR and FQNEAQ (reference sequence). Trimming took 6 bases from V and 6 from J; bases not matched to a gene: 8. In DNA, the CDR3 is TGTGCCAGCAGTCCTAGCGGGGGGGCCAGAAAGACCCAGTACTTC. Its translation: CASSPSGGARKTQYF.

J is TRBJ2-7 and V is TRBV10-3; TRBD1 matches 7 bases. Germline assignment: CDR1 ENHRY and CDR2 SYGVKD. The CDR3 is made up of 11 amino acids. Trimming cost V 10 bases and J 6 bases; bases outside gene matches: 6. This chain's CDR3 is CATTGVGEQYF. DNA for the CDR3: TGTGCCACTACAGGGGTCGGCGAGCAGTACTTC.

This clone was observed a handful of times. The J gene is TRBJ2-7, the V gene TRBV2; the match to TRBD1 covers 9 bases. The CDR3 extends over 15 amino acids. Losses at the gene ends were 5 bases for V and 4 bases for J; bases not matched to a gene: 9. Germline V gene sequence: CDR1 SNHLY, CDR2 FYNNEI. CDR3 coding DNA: TGTGCCAGCAGTCGCCTGGGGACAGGGAGTTACGAGCAGTACTTC. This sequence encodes CASSRLGTGSYEQYF.

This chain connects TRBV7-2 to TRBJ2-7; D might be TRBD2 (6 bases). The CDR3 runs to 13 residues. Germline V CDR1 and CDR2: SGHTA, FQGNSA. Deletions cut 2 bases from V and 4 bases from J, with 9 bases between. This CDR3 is CASSLTGVYEQYF. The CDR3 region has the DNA TGTGCCAGCAGCTTAACGGGGGTATACGAGCAGTACTTC.

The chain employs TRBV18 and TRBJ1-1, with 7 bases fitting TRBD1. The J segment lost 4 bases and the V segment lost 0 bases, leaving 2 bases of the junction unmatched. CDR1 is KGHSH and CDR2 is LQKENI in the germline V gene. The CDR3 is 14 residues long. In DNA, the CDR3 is TGTGCCAGCTCACCACCCGGACAGGTCACTGAAGCTTTCTTT. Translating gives CASSPPGQVTEAFF.

As DNA, the CDR3 is TGTGCCAGCATCTTACACCTGGATCAGCCCCAGCATTTT. The encoded protein is CASILHLDQPQHF. This chain joins TRBV2 and TRBJ1-5; the D is unclear. V lost 7 bases to trimming and J lost 5 bases, with 12 bases between them. This CDR3 comprises 13 residues. Looked up from germline, CDR1 is SNHLY and CDR2 is FYNNEI.

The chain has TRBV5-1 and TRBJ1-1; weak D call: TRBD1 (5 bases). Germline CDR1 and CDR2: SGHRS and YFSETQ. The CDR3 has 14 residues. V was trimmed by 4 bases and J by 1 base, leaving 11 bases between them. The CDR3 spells CASSPGGGNTEAFF. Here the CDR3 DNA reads TGCGCCAGCAGCCCTGGGGGGGGGAACACTGAAGCTTTCTTT.

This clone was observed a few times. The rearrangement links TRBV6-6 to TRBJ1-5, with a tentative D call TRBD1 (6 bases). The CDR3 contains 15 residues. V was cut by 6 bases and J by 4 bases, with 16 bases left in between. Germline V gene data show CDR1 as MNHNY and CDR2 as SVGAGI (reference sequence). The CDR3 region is CASSFGRGTNQPQHF. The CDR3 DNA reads TGTGCCAGCAGCTTTGGGAGGGGGACAAATCAGCCCCAGCATTTT.

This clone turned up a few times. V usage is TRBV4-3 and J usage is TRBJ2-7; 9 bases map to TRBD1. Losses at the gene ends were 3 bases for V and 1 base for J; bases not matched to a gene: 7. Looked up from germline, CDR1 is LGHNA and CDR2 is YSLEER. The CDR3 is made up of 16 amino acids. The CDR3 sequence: CASSQVTGTGSYEQYF. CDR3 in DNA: TGCGCCAGCAGCCAGGTCACCGGGACAGGGTCCTACGAGCAGTACTTC.

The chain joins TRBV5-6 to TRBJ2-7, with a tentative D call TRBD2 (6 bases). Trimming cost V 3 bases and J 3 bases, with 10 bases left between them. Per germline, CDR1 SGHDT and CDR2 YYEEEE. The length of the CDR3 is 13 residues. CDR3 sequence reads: CASSWTGVYEQYF. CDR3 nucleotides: TGTGCCAGCAGCTGGACGGGGGTCTACGAGCAGTACTTC.

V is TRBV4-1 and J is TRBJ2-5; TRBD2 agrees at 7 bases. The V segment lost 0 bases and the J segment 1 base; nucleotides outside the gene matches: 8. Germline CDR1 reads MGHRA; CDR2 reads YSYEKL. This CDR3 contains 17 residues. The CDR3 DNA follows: TGCGCCAGCAGCCAAGATCGGTTGGGGGGGGGCCAAGAGACCCAGTACTTC. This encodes CASSQDRLGGGQETQYF.

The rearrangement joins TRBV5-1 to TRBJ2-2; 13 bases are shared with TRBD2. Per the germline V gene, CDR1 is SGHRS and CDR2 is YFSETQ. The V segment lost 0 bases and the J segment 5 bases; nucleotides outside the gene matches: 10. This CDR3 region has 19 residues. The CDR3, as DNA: TGCGCCAGCAGCTTGGCCCCTACTAGCGGGGGGGCTATTACCGGGGAGCTGTTTTTT. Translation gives CASSLAPTSGGAITGELFF.

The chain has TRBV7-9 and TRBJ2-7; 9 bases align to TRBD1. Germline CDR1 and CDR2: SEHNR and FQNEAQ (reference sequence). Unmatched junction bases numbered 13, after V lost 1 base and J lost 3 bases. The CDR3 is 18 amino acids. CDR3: CASSLVGSATGGNYEQYF. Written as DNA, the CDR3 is TGTGCCAGCAGCTTAGTAGGGTCCGCGACAGGGGGAAACTACGAGCAGTACTTC.

The CDR3 DNA is TGCGCCAGCAGCTTTTACGGCCCAGGGCGGGAGCAGTTCTTC. Translation: CASSFYGPGREQFF. V usage is TRBV5-1 and J usage is TRBJ2-1; D perhaps matches TRBD1 (5 bases). This CDR3 region has 14 residues. Trimming took off 2 bases at V and 10 bases at J, with 16 bases between the two ends. Germline CDR1 reads SGHRS; CDR2 reads YFSETQ.

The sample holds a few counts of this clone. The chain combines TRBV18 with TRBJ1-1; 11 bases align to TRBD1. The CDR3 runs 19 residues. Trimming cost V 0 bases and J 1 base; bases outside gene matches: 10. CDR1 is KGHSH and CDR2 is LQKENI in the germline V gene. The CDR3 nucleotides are TGTGCCAGCTCACCACCGTTCGGACAGGGGGCGAGGGGGAACACTGAAGCTTTCTTT. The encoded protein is CASSPPFGQGARGNTEAFF.

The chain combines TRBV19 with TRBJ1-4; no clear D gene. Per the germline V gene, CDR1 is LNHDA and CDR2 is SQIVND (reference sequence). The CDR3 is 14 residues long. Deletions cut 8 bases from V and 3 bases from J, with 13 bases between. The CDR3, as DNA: TGTGCCAGTGCGGGCGACCTGGCTAATGAAAAACTGTTTTTT. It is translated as CASAGDLANEKLFF. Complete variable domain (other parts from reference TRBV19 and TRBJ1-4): DGGITQSPKYLFRKEGQNVTLSCEQNLNHDAMYWYRQDPGQGLRLIYYSQIVNDFQKGDIAEGYSVSREKKESFPLTVTSAQKNPTAFYLCASAGDLANEKLFFGSGTQLSVL.

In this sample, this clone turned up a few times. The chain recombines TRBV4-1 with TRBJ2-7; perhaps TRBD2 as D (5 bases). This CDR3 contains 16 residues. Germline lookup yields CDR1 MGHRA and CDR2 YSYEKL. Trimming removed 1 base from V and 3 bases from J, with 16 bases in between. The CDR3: CASSQVLSGSGYEQYF. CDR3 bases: TGCGCCAGCAGCCAAGTTTTGTCGGGGTCAGGCTACGAGCAGTACTTC.

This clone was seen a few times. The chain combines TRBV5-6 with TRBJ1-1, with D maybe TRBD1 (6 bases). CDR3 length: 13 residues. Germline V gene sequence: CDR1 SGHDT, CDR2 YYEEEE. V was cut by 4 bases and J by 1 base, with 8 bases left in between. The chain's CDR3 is CASSRTENTEAFF. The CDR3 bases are TGTGCCAGCAGCCGGACAGAGAACACTGAAGCTTTCTTT.

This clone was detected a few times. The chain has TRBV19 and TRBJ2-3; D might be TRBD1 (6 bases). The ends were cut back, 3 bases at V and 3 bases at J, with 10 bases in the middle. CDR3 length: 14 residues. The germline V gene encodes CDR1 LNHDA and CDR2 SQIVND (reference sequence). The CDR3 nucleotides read TGTGCCAGTAGTATTCTTCAGGGGACAGATACGCAGTATTTT. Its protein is CASSILQGTDTQYF.

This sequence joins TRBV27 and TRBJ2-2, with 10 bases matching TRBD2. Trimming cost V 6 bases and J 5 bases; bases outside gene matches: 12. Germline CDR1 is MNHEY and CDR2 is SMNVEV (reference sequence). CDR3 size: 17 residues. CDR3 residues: CASRSGASGGLTGELFF. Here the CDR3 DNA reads TGTGCCAGCAGATCCGGGGCTAGCGGGGGCCTTACCGGGGAGCTGTTTTTT.

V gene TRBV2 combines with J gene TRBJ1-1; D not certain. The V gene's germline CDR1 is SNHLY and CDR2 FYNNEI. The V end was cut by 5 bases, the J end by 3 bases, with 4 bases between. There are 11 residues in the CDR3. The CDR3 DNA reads TGTGCCAGCAGTTTATACACTGAAGCTTTCTTT. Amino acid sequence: CASSLYTEAFF.

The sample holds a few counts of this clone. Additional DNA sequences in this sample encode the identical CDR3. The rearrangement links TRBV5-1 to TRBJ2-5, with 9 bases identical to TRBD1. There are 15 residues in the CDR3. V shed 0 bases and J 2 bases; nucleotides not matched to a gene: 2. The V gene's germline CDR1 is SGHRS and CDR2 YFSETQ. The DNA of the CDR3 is TGCGCCAGCAGCTTGGCCGGGACAGGGCAAGAGACCCAGTACTTC. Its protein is CASSLAGTGQETQYF.

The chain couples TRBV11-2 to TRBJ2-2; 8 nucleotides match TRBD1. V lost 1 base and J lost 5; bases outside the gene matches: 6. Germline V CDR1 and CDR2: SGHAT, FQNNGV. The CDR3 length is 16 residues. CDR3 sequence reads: CASSLVTGAYTGELFF. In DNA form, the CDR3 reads TGTGCCAGCAGCTTAGTGACAGGGGCCTATACCGGGGAGCTGTTTTTT.

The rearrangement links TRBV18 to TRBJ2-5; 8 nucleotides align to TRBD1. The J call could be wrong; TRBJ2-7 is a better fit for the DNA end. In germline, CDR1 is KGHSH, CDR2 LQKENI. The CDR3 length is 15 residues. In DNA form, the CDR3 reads TGTGCCAGCTCACCACAGGAGACAGGGGTCTACGAGCAGTACTTC. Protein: CASSPQETGVYEQYF.